One sample yielded the 28 T cell receptor beta chains listed below, sequenced in a study of cytomegalovirus exposure and HLA in healthy donors (dated by TCRdb to 2016 to 2017). The library relied on the immunoSEQ multiplex PCR assay. The multiplex PCR relied on a mix of 60 forward primers for TCR Vbeta segments and 13 reverse primers for TCR Jbeta segments. The immuneACCESS repertoire file appears here via TCRdb, limited to in-frame rearrangements. These files lack a portion of the clones; in checked studies, under half of the deficit traces to unresolved V genes, and the cause of the others is not known. Counted in this sample were around 140,000 clones; over 70% of them appeared once. The ten largest clones represent under 6% of the sample. The sequenced material came from PBMCs. The source of these receptors is a man aged 35 to 55 in good health and CMV-seronegative.

This chain connects TRBV13 to TRBJ2-7; 8 bases match TRBD1. This CDR3 is built from 14 residues. Germline CDR1 and CDR2: PRHDT and FYEKMQ (reference sequence). J lost 3 bases, V lost 5 bases, and 6 bases had no gene match. The CDR3 coding sequence is TGTGCCAGCAGCGACAGGGGAACCCTCTACGAGCAGTACTTC. Translating gives CASSDRGTLYEQYF.

The chain carries TRBV19 and TRBJ1-1, with a weak D call TRBD1 (6 bases). This CDR3 comprises 14 residues. Germline CDR1 is LNHDA and CDR2 is SQIVND (reference sequence). The V end was cut by 8 bases, the J end by 1 base, with 14 bases between. DNA of the CDR3: TGTGCCAGTGCCCTGCGGACAGCGAACACTGAAGCTTTCTTT. This gives the protein CASALRTANTEAFF.

The chain employs TRBV7-9 and TRBJ2-3; possibly TRBD1 for D (5 bases). Germline CDR1 is SEHNR and CDR2 is FQNEAQ (reference sequence). Trimming removed 5 bases at V and 9 bases at J, with 15 bases between. This CDR3 is built from 13 residues. The CDR3 sequence is CASSARQIPTQYF. DNA of the CDR3: TGTGCCAGCAGCGCCCGACAGATACCAACGCAGTATTTT.

Concerning this clone: A junction end diverges from the germline sequence, so it may reflect a read error. The chain couples TRBV10-2 to TRBJ2-3, with TRBD2 matching 9 bases. CDR1 WSHSY and CDR2 SAAADI come from the germline V gene. The CDR3 totals 14 residues. In DNA form, the CDR3 reads TGCGCCGGCAGGGGCGGGGGGGCCGCAGATACGCAGTATTTT. It specifies CAGRGGGAADTQYF.

In its sample, this clone was seen once. V gene TRBV28 combines with J gene TRBJ1-5; tentative D call: TRBD1 (6 bases). V was cut by 1 base and J by 1 base, with 14 bases left in between. CDR3 length: 17 residues. CDR1 is MDHEN and CDR2 is SYDVKM in the germline V gene. The DNA of the CDR3 is TGTGCCAGCAGTTTATTACTTGGGGGGGCCAGCAATCAGCCCCAGCATTTT. This translates into CASSLLLGGASNQPQHF.

This chain links TRBV2 with TRBJ2-7; D ambiguous. Trimming took off 3 bases at V and 5 bases at J, with 11 bases between the two ends. Germline V CDR1 and CDR2: SNHLY, FYNNEI. The CDR3 extends over 13 amino acids. CDR3 sequence reads: CASSDLSMDEQYF. The CDR3 bases are TGTGCCAGCAGTGACCTCTCTATGGACGAGCAGTACTTC.

The chain recombines TRBV6-5 with TRBJ1-1, with 8 positions matching TRBD1. The CDR3 contains 16 residues. Germline CDR1 is MNHEY and CDR2 is SVGAGI. The V segment lost 4 bases and the J segment 4 bases; nucleotides outside the gene matches: 11. DNA of the CDR3: TGTGCCAGCAGTTCCCCCCGACAGGGGCGGGGCACTGAAGCTTTCTTT. This translates into CASSSPRQGRGTEAFF.

The rearrangement uses TRBV7-8 and TRBJ2-3; D perhaps matches TRBD1 (5 bases). With 5 bases removed from V and 5 bases from J, the gap between germline ends came to 8 bases. This CDR3 contains 12 residues. In germline, CDR1 is SGHVS, CDR2 FQNEAQ. The CDR3 DNA is TGTGCCAGCAGCCAGGGTCAAGATACGCAGTATTTT. As protein: CASSQGQDTQYF.

In this sample, this clone turned up once. The chain is built from TRBV10-1 and TRBJ2-5; TRBD2 matches at 8 bases. J gave up 0 bases and V 0 bases, and 3 bases lay outside the gene matches. Looked up from germline, CDR1 is WNHNN and CDR2 is SYGVQD (reference sequence). The CDR3 consists of 16 residues. The CDR3 region is CASSESSSGYQETQYF. CDR3 coding DNA: TGCGCCAGCAGTGAGTCTTCTAGCGGGTACCAAGAGACCCAGTACTTC.

V is TRBV7-2 and J is TRBJ2-5, with 16 bases lining up with TRBD2. V lost 5 bases to trimming and J lost 1 base; unmatched junction nucleotides: 7. In germline, CDR1 is SGHTA, CDR2 FQGNSA. The CDR3 runs to 18 residues. CDR3 protein: CASSGPGLAGGLQETQYF. In nucleotides, the CDR3 is TGTGCCAGCAGCGGCCCGGGACTAGCGGGGGGGCTCCAAGAGACCCAGTACTTC.

V and J are TRBV7-2 and TRBJ1-6; 7 nucleotides match TRBD1. Germline lookup yields CDR1 SGHTA and CDR2 FQGNSA. J lost 7 bases, V lost 4 bases, and 10 bases had no gene match. The CDR3 is made up of 16 amino acids. For the CDR3, the DNA is TGTGCCAGCAGCTCGGCAACAGGGGCACGGAATTCACCCCTCCACTTT. Translated: CASSSATGARNSPLHF.

This chain connects TRBV14 to TRBJ2-2, with D maybe TRBD1 (6 bases). The germline V gene has CDR1 SGHDN and CDR2 FVKESK. CDR3 length equals 15 residues. Between the trimmed V and J ends, which lost 1 base and 3 bases, there was a span of 9 bases. CDR3 amino acids: CASSQGQAYTGELFF. The CDR3 DNA follows: TGTGCCAGCAGCCAAGGACAGGCTTACACCGGGGAGCTGTTTTTT. The variable domain in full, with the rest retrieved from reference TRBV14 and TRBJ2-2, is EAGVTQFPSHSVIEKGQTVTLRCDPISGHDNLYWYRRVMGKEIKFLLHFVKESKQDESGMPNNRFLAERTGGTYSTLKVQPAELEDSGVYFCASSQGQAYTGELFFGEGSRLTVL.

The genes are TRBV4-3 and TRBJ2-7; perhaps TRBD2 as D (5 bases). The germline V and J ends were trimmed by 3 bases and 6 bases, with 12 bases remaining between them. The CDR3 contains 13 residues. From germline, CDR1 is LGHNA and CDR2 YSLEER. The chain's CDR3 is CASSQNVAGEQYF. In nucleotides, the CDR3 is TGCGCCAGCAGCCAGAACGTGGCGGGCGAGCAGTACTTC.

The chain combines TRBV28 with TRBJ2-3, with a tentative D call TRBD1 (5 bases). V lost 7 bases to trimming and J lost 2 bases, with 13 bases between them. The length of the CDR3 is 14 residues. Per germline, CDR1 MDHEN and CDR2 SYDVKM. CDR3 nucleotides: TGTGCCAGCAAACCGTTGACAGCCACAGATACGCAGTATTTT. Translated, it gives CASKPLTATDTQYF.

The CDR3 sequence: CASSRQGDGYTF. In nucleotides, the CDR3 is TGCGCCAGCAGCCGTCAGGGGGATGGCTACACCTTC. The chain joins TRBV5-1 to TRBJ1-2; TRBD1 matches 7 bases. Trimming removed 4 bases from V and 6 bases from J; junction bases left unmatched: 3. This CDR3 region has 12 residues. Per the germline V gene, CDR1 is SGHRS and CDR2 is YFSETQ.

The chain combines TRBV6-5 with TRBJ2-3, with a tentative D call TRBD2 (6 bases). The germline V gene encodes CDR1 MNHEY and CDR2 SVGAGI. V was trimmed by 2 bases and J by 3 bases, leaving 6 bases between them. The CDR3 spans 13 residues. The CDR3 nucleotides are TGTGCCAGCAGTTACGGGGGGACAGATACGCAGTATTTT. Amino acid sequence: CASSYGGTDTQYF.

This clone was detected once. V usage is TRBV6-5 and J usage is TRBJ2-5, with 7 bases identical to TRBD1. Germline CDR1 is MNHEY and CDR2 is SVGAGI. With 6 bases clipped from V and 5 bases from J, the junction kept 6 bases outside the gene matches. The CDR3 extends over 13 amino acids. CDR3 amino acids: CASRSTGTETQYF. For the CDR3, the DNA is TGTGCCAGCAGGTCGACAGGGACGGAGACCCAGTACTTC.

The chain is built from TRBV29-1 and TRBJ2-5, with 7 bases lining up with TRBD2. TRBJ2-7 matches the DNA end more closely, so the J call is doubtful. Germline values: CDR1 SQVTM, CDR2 ANQGSEA. There are 12 residues in the CDR3. CDR3 DNA: TGCAGCGTTGGAGCGGGAACCTACGAGCAGTACTTC. It specifies CSVGAGTYEQYF.

The chain uses TRBV6-5 and TRBJ1-4; maybe TRBD1 (6 bases). This CDR3 contains 13 residues. Germline assignment: CDR1 MNHEY and CDR2 SVGAGI. V lost 6 bases to trimming and J lost 8 bases, with 13 bases between them. The DNA for the CDR3 is TGTGCCAGCAGCGGGACAACGGTCGAAAAACTGTTTTTT. It translates to CASSGTTVEKLFF.

Written as DNA, the CDR3 is TGTGCCAGCAGCTCACAGGGCTCCTATAATTCACCCCTCCACTTT. Residues: CASSSQGSYNSPLHF. The chain combines TRBV5-4 with TRBJ1-6; the D gene is possibly TRBD1 (6 bases). The V gene's germline CDR1 is SGHNT and CDR2 YYREEE (reference sequence). Trimming removed 3 bases at V and 0 bases at J, with 7 bases between. The CDR3 runs 15 residues.

The V and J genes are TRBV30 and TRBJ1-5; D gene unclear. The CDR3 totals 14 residues. Between the trimmed V and J ends, which lost 2 bases and 0 bases, there was a span of 8 bases. CDR1 GTSNPN and CDR2 SVGIG come from the germline V gene (reference sequence). In DNA form, the CDR3 reads TGTGCCTGGAGTACAGCAATTAGCAATCAGCCCCAGCATTTT. This translates into CAWSTAISNQPQHF.

The CDR3 nucleotides read TGTGCCACCAGCAGAGATCAGGGGTCCTACGAGCAGTACTTC. As protein: CATSRDQGSYEQYF. The chain is built from TRBV15 and TRBJ2-7, with D tentatively TRBD1 (6 bases). CDR1 is LNHNV and CDR2 is YYDKDF in the germline V gene (reference sequence). This CDR3 region has 14 residues. Trimming shortened V by 0 bases and J by 1 base, and 7 bases separated the two germline ends.

The chain has TRBV7-7 and TRBJ2-2, with 10 positions matching TRBD2. Looked up from germline, CDR1 is SSHAT and CDR2 is FNYEAQ (reference sequence). The CDR3 runs to 16 residues. Trimming at V came to 5 bases and at J to 1 base, leaving 4 bases not matched to a gene. The CDR3 protein is CASSPVAGGNTGELFF. The CDR3 nucleotides read TGTGCCAGCAGCCCGGTAGCGGGGGGGAACACCGGGGAGCTGTTTTTT.

This clone was seen just once. V and J are TRBV11-3 and TRBJ2-3; no firm D call. The CDR3 extends over 14 amino acids. Per the germline V gene, CDR1 is SGHNT and CDR2 is YENEEA. V lost 5 bases, J lost 1 base, and 10 bases lay in between. The CDR3 loop reads CASSVGRGTDTQYF. The CDR3 DNA is TGTGCCAGCAGCGTGGGTCGGGGCACAGATACGCAGTATTTT.

This chain connects TRBV28 to TRBJ1-2, with TRBD1 as a possible D gene (6 bases). CDR3 length: 14 amino acids. Trimming shortened V by 2 bases and J by 8 bases, and 15 bases separated the two germline ends. Germline-derived CDR1 and CDR2 are MDHEN and SYDVKM. The CDR3 loop is CASSLDNRADGYTF. CDR3 sequence (DNA): TGTGCCAGCAGTTTAGATAACAGGGCGGACGGCTACACCTTC.

This chain links TRBV28 with TRBJ1-1; D remains unclear. This CDR3 has 15 amino acids. Germline CDR1 and CDR2: MDHEN and SYDVKM. The germline V and J ends were trimmed by 2 bases and 1 base, with 11 bases remaining between them. The CDR3 region has the DNA TGTGCCAGCAGTTTAGGCGGACTTGCGAACACTGAAGCTTTCTTT. This encodes CASSLGGLANTEAFF.

This rearrangement joins TRBV4-1 to TRBJ1-1; maybe TRBD1 (6 bases). The CDR3 is 15 amino acids. Trimming removed 4 bases from V and 0 bases from J, with 12 bases in between. Germline CDR1 reads MGHRA; CDR2 reads YSYEKL. The CDR3 nucleotides are TGCGCCAGCAGCCTCGTGGGGGCTATGAACACTGAAGCTTTCTTT. Translating gives CASSLVGAMNTEAFF.

The chain employs TRBV7-9 and TRBJ1-4; D not resolved. Trimming cost V 3 bases and J 0 bases, with 8 bases left between them. Germline CDR1 and CDR2: SEHNR and FQNEAQ (reference sequence). CDR3 length equals 15 residues. The CDR3 DNA is TGTGCCAGCAGCTTCCCGACAACAACTAATGAAAAACTGTTTTTT. As protein: CASSFPTTTNEKLFF.